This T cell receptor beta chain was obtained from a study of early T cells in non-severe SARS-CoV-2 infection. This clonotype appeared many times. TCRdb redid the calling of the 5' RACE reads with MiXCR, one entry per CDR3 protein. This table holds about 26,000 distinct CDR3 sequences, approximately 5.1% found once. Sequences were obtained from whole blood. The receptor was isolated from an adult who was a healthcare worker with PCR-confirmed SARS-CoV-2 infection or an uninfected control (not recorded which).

The CDR3 coding sequence is TGTGCCAGCAGGCACAGGGGGCGCACCGGGGAGCTGTTTTTT. Translated: CASRHRGRTGELFF. The chain joins TRBV6-5 to TRBJ2-2; 9 nucleotides agree with TRBD1. The CDR3 sequence is 14 residues long. The V gene end was trimmed by 6 bases and the J gene end by 4 bases; junction bases not matched to a gene: 3. CDR1 and CDR2 (germline): MNHEY, SVGAGI.